This entry features one TCR beta chain sequence. This specimen belongs to a study of OX40 agonist ivuxolimab in advanced cancers. Sequencing used immunoSEQ multiplex PCR; TCRdb keeps in-frame clones, though not all of them. Of roughly 79,000 clones in the sample, more than 75% were seen once. V dropped 1 base and J dropped 9; count of bases not matched to a gene: 7. This CDR3 spans 16 amino acids. Per germline, CDR1 MNHEY and CDR2 SVGAGI. J is TRBJ2-1 and V is TRBV6-5; TRBD2 matches at 12 bases. The TCR sequence derives from an adult with an advanced solid tumor such as melanoma, head and neck, liver or kidney cancer. Sequences were derived from CD4+ or CD8+ T cells sorted from blood, sampled in a trial of the OX40 agonist ivuxolimab. The CDR3 spells CASSYWASGRAGEQFF. CDR3 bases: TGTGCCAGCAGTTACTGGGCTAGCGGGAGGGCGGGTGAGCAGTTCTTC.